The clone carrying this T cell receptor (beta chain) was seen ten or more times. Its matching antigen is unknown. The record originates from a study of early T cells in non-severe SARS-CoV-2 infection. Study-wide background: Investigators sequenced bulk RNA drawn from unsorted whole blood, and chains remained unpaired. Study results and caveats: Lookups in VDJdb leaned toward anti-spike CD8 responses and missed private and CD4 specificities.

Individual cDNA molecules carried attached unique molecular identifiers. Via MiXCR, TCRdb re-called the 5' RACE reads, giving one row per CDR3 protein. Counted here are 90,000 to 120,000 distinct CDR3 sequences, approximately 12% occurring once; the ten biggest clones make up about 7.6%. Trimming cost V 5 bases and J 6 bases, with 11 bases left between them. This CDR3 spans 12 amino acids. The genes are TRBV12-3 or TRBV12-4 and TRBJ2-7; D uncertain. The specimen sequenced was whole blood. The sequence came from an adult who was a healthcare worker with PCR-confirmed SARS-CoV-2 infection or an uninfected control (not recorded which). In nucleotides, the CDR3 is TGTGCCAGCAGTCGGGTTGCCGCCGAGCAGTACTTC. The encoded protein is CASSRVAAEQYF.